What follows describes a single T cell receptor beta chain. The sample holds other DNA sequences that translate to the same CDR3. Original data processing: Amplification with reference gene primers provided the estimates of nucleated cell counts. Clones were read by immunoSEQ multiplex PCR, and TCRdb kept only the in-frame ones, dropping some. Clone size and the V and J calls come from that table; the DNA yielded D and trimming. The data contain 85,000 to 120,000 clones, 70% to 75% of them singletons. These data originate in a study of blood T cell repertoires in COVID-19. At the level of the study: The samples span acute and convalescent COVID-19 from the United States, Italy and Spain. In each case, the material was cDNA or gDNA derived from T cells, B-cell-depleted T cells, or PBMCs.

V was pared by 3 bases and J by 1 base, with 9 bases between. Per germline, CDR1 SQVTM and CDR2 ANQGSEA. The CDR3 sequence is 13 residues long. The receptor was derived from a human donor with acute or convalescent COVID-19. The donor label of this sample is uncertain. The V and J genes are TRBV29-1 and TRBJ1-1; tentative D call: TRBD1 (5 bases). Sequencing input: peripheral blood. Here the CDR3 reads CSVDQGRNTEAFF. In DNA form, the CDR3 reads TGCAGCGTTGATCAGGGAAGGAACACTGAAGCTTTCTTT.